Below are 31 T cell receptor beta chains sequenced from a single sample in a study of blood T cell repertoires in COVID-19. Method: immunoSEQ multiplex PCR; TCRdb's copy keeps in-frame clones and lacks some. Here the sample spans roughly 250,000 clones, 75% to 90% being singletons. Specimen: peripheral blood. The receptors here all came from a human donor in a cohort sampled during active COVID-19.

The CDR3 nucleotides read TGTGCCAGCAGTTTTCTACAGGGGTATCCCCTCCACTTT. Its translation: CASSFLQGYPLHF. J is TRBJ1-6 and V is TRBV28, with 7 bases matching TRBD1. J gave up 13 bases and V 3 bases, and 6 bases lay outside the gene matches. This CDR3 is 13 amino acids long. Germline V gives CDR1 MDHEN, CDR2 SYDVKM.

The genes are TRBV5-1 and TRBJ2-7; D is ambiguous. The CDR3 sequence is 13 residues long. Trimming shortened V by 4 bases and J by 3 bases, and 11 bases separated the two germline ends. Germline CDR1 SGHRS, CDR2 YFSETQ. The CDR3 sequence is CASSPETGYEQYF. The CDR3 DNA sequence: TGCGCCAGCAGCCCCGAAACGGGCTACGAGCAGTACTTC.

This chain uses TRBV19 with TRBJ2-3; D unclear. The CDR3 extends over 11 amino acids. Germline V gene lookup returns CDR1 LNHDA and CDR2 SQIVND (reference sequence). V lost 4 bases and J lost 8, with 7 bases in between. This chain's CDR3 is CASSNSGTQYF. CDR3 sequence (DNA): TGTGCCAGTAGTAATTCCGGTACGCAGTATTTT.

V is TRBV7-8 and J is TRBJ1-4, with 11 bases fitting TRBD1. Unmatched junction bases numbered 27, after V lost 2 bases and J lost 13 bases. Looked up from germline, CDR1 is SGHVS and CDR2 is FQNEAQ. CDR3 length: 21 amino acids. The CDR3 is CASSLLRIPGQGVSVAVGLFF. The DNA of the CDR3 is TGTGCCAGCAGCTTACTAAGAATACCGGGACAGGGGGTGTCCGTGGCGGTGGGACTGTTTTTT.

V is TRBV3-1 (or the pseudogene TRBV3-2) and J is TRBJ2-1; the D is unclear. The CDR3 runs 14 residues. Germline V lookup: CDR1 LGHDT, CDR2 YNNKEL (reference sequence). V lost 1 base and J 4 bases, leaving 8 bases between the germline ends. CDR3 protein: CASSQGQKYNEQFF. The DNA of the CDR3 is TGTGCCAGCAGCCAAGGTCAGAAGTACAATGAGCAGTTCTTC.

The CDR3 loop reads CASSPDRGSAFF. CDR3 DNA sequence: TGTGCCAGCTCACCGGATAGGGGTTCTGCTTTCTTT. The chain links TRBV18 to TRBJ1-1, with a tentative D call TRBD1 (5 bases). The CDR3 contains 12 residues. The V gene's germline CDR1 is KGHSH and CDR2 LQKENI. V lost 3 bases, J lost 11 bases, and 13 bases lay in between.

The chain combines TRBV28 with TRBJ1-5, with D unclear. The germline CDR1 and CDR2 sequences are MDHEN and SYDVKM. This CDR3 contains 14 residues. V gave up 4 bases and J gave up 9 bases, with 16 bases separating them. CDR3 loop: CASSSSKPGRPQHF. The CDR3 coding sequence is TGTGCCAGCAGTTCTAGTAAACCCGGTCGGCCCCAGCATTTT.

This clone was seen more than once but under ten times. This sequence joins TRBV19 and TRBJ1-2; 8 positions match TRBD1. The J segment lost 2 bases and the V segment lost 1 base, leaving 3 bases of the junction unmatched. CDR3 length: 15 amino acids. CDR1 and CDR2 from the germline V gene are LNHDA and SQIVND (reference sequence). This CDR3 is CASSIGSGGNYGYTF. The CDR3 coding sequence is TGTGCCAGTAGTATAGGGTCAGGGGGCAACTATGGCTACACCTTC.

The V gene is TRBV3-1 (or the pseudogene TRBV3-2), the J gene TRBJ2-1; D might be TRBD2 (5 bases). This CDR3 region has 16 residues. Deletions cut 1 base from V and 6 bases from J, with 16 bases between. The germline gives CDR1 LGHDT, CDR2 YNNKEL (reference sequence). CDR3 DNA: TGTGCCAGCAGCCAAGGTTGGGTAGCGCTCACCAATGAGCAGTTCTTC. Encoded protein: CASSQGWVALTNEQFF.

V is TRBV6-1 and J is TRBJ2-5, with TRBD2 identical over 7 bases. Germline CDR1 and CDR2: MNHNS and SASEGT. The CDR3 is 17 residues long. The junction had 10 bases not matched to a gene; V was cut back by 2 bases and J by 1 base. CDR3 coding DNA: TGTGCCAGCAGTGAATGGGGTAGCGGGCACCTCCAAGAGACCCAGTACTTC. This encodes CASSEWGSGHLQETQYF.

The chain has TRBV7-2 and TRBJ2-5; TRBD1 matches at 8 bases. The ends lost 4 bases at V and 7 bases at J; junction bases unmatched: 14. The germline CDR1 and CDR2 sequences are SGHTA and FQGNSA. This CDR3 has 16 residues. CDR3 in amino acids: CASSSWTGKRQGTQYF. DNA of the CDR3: TGTGCCAGCAGCTCGTGGACAGGGAAAAGACAGGGGACCCAGTACTTC.

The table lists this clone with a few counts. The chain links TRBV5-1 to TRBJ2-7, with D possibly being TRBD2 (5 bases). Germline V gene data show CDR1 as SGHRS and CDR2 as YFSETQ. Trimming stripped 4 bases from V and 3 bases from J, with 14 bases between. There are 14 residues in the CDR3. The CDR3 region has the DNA TGCGCCAGCAGCCCCACCGCGGGTAACTACGAGCAGTACTTC. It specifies CASSPTAGNYEQYF.

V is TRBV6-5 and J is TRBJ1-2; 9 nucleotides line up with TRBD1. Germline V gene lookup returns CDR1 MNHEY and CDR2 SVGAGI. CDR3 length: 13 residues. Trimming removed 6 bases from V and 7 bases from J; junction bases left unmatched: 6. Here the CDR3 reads CASSPQGASGYTF. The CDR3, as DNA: TGTGCCAGCAGCCCACAGGGGGCGAGTGGCTACACCTTC.

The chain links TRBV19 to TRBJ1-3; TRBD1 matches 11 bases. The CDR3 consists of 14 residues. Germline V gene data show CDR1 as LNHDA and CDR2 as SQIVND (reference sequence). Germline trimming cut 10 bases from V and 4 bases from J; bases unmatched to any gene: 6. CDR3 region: CATSDRGRGNTIYF. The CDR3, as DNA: TGTGCCACTTCGGACAGGGGGCGAGGAAACACCATATATTTT. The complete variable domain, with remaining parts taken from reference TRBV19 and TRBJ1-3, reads DGGITQSPKYLFRKEGQNVTLSCEQNLNHDAMYWYRQDPGQGLRLIYYSQIVNDFQKGDIAEGYSVSREKKESFPLTVTSAQKNPTAFYLCATSDRGRGNTIYFGEGSWLTVV.

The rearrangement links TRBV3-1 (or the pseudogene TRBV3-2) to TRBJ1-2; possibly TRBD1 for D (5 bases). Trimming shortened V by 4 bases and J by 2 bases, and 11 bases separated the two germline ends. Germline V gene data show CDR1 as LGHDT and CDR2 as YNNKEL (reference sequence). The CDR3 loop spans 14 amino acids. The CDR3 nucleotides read TGTGCCAGCAGCCCTCTGACAGCAAACTATGGCTACACCTTC. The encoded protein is CASSPLTANYGYTF.

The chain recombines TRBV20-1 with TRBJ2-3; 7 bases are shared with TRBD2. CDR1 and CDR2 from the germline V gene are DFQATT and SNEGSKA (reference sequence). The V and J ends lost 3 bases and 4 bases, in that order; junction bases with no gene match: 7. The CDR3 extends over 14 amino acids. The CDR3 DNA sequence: TGCAGTGCTAGTAGCGGGTGGGGTTCAGATACGCAGTATTTT. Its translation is CSASSGWGSDTQYF.

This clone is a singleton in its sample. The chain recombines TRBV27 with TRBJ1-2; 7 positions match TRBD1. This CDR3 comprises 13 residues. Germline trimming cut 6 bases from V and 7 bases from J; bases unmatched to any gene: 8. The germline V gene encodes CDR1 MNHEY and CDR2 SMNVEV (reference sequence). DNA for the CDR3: TGTGCCAGCAGAGATCCGGGACAGTCTGGCTACACCTTC. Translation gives CASRDPGQSGYTF.

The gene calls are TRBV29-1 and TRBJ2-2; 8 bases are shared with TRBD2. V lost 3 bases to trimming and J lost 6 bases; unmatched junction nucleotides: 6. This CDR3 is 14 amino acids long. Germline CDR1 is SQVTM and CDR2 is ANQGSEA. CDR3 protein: CSVDLSGKSGELFF. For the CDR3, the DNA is TGCAGCGTTGATCTTAGCGGGAAATCCGGGGAGCTGTTTTTT.

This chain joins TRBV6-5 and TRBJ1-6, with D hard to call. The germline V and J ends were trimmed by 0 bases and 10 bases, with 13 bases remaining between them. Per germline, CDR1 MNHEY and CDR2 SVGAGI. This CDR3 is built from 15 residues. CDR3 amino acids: CASSYSPRAGSPLHF. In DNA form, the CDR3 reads TGTGCCAGCAGTTACTCTCCTCGGGCGGGATCACCCCTCCACTTT.

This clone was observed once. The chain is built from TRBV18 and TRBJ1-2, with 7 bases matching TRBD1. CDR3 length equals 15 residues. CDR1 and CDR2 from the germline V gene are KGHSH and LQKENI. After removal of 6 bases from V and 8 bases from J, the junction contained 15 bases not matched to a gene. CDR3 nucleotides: TGTGCCAGCTCCATGCCGGGACAGTTGCACGTCGGCTACACCTTC. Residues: CASSMPGQLHVGYTF.

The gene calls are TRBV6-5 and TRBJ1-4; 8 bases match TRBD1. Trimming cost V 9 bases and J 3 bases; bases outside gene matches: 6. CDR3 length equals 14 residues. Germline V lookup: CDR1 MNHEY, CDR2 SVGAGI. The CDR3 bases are TGTGCCAGTAACGGACAGGGTCCTAATGAAAAACTGTTTTTT. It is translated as CASNGQGPNEKLFF.

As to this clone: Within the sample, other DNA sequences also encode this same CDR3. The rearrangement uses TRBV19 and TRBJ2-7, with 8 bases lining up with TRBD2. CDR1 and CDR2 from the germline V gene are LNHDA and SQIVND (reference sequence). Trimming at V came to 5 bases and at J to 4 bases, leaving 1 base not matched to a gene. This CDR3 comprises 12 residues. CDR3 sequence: CASSPGGYEQYF. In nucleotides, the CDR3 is TGTGCCAGTAGTCCGGGAGGGTACGAGCAGTACTTC.

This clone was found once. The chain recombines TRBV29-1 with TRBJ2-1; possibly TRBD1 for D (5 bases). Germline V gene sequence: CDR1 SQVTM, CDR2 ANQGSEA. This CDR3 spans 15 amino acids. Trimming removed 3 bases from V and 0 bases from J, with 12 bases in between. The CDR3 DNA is TGCAGCGTTGAGCCACAGGACCGCTCCTACAATGAGCAGTTCTTC. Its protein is CSVEPQDRSYNEQFF.

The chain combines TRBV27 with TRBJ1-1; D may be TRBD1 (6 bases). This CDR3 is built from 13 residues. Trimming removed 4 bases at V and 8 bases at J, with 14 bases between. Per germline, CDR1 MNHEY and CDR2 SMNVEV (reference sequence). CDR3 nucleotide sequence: TGTGCCAGCAGTTACGGGACACATAAAGAAGCTTTCTTT. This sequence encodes CASSYGTHKEAFF.

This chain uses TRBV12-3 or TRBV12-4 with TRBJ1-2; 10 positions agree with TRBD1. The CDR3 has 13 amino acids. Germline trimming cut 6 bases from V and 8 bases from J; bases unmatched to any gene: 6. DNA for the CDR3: TGTGCCAGCAGCACCGGGACAGGGGAAGGCTACACCTTC. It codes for CASSTGTGEGYTF.

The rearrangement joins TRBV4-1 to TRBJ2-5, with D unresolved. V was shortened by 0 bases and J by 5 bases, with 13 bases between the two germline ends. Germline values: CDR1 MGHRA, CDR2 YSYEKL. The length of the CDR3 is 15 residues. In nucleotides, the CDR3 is TGCGCCAGCAGCCAAGATTACCTAGTCTGGGAGACCCAGTACTTC. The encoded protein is CASSQDYLVWETQYF.

The CDR3: CASSLASGGSSNSPLHF. DNA for the CDR3: TGCGCCAGCAGCTTGGCGTCAGGGGGCAGTTCTAATTCACCCCTCCACTTT. This chain links TRBV5-1 with TRBJ1-6; the match to TRBD1 covers 8 bases. Germline-derived CDR1 and CDR2 are SGHRS and YFSETQ. The CDR3 has 17 amino acids. V lost 0 bases to trimming and J lost 6 bases; unmatched junction nucleotides: 8. Variable domain in full (rest from reference TRBV5-1 and TRBJ1-6): KAGVTQTPRYLIKTRGQQVTLSCSPISGHRSVSWYQQTPGQGLQFLFEYFSETQRNKGNFPGRFSGRQFSNSRSEMNVSTLELGDSALYLCASSLASGGSSNSPLHFGNGTRLTVT.

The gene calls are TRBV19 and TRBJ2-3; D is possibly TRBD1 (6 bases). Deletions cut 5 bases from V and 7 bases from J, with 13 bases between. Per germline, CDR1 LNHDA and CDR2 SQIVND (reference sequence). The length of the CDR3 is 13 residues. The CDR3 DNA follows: TGTGCCAGTAGTGTAACAGGGTACAATACGCAGTATTTT. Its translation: CASSVTGYNTQYF.

The CDR3 DNA is TGTGCCAGCAGAACCGGGGAAGACGGGGAGCTGTTTTTT. It encodes CASRTGEDGELFF. The chain employs TRBV2 and TRBJ2-2; D is possibly TRBD2 (5 bases). This CDR3 is built from 13 residues. Trimming removed 6 bases from V and 7 bases from J, with 12 bases in between. Germline V lookup: CDR1 SNHLY, CDR2 FYNNEI. Combining the CDR3 with reference TRBV2 and TRBJ2-2 gives the whole variable domain EPEVTQTPSHQVTQMGQEVILRCVPISNHLYFYWYRQILGQKVEFLVSFYNNEISEKSEIFDDQFSVERPDGSNFTLKIRSTKLEDSAMYFCASRTGEDGELFFGEGSRLTVL.

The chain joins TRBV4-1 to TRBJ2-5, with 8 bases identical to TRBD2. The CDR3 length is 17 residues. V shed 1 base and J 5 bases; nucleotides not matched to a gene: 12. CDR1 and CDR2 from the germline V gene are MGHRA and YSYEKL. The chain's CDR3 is CASSQGSVAGSWETQYF. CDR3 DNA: TGCGCCAGCAGCCAAGGTTCGGTAGCGGGAAGTTGGGAGACCCAGTACTTC.

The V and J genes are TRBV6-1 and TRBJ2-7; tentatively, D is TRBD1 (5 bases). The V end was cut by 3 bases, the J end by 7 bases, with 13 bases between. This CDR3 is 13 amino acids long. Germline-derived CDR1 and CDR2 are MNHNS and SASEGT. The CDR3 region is CASSEGLPREQYF. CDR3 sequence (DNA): TGTGCCAGCAGTGAGGGGCTCCCGCGGGAGCAGTACTTC.